Sequencing of this T cell receptor (beta chain) was carried out in a study of cytomegalovirus exposure and HLA in healthy donors. Vbeta (60) and Jbeta (13) primers were used in the PCR. The protocol was immunoSEQ multiplex PCR, while the TCRdb copy is restricted to in-frame clones and leaves out a portion. Here the sample spans more than 60,000 clones, over 70% being singletons. This clone is a singleton in its sample. The CDR3 consists of 14 residues. V was shortened by 4 bases and J by 1 base, with 8 bases between the two germline ends. Germline assignment: CDR1 SGHRS and CDR2 YFSETQ. The V call is TRBV5-1, the J call TRBJ2-2; D might be TRBD1 (5 bases). This clonotype was sampled from a male donor in good health and CMV-seropositive. Material: PBMCs. The CDR3 region has the DNA TGCGCCAGCAGCCTGGACAAGAACACCGGGGAGCTGTTTTTT. Translating gives CASSLDKNTGELFF.